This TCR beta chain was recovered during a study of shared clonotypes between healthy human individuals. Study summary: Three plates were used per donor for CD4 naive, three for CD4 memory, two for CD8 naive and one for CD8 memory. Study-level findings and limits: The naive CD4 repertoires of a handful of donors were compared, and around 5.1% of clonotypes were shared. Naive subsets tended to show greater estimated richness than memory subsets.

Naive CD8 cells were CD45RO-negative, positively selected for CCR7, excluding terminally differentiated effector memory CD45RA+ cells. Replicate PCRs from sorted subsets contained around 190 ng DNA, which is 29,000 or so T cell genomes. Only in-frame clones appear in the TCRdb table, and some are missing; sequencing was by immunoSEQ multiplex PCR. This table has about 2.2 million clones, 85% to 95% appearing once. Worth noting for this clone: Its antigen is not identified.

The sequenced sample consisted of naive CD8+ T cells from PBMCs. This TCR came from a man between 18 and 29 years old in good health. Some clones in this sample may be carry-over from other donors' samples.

The CDR3 nucleotides read TGTGCCAGCAGCCCAAAGGATAATCAGCCCCAGCATTTT. It is translated as CASSPKDNQPQHF. This chain joins TRBV7-9 and TRBJ1-5; D remains ambiguous. The CDR3 consists of 13 residues. Germline V CDR1 and CDR2: SEHNR, FQNEAQ (reference sequence). Trimming removed 5 bases from V and 4 bases from J, with 9 bases in between.